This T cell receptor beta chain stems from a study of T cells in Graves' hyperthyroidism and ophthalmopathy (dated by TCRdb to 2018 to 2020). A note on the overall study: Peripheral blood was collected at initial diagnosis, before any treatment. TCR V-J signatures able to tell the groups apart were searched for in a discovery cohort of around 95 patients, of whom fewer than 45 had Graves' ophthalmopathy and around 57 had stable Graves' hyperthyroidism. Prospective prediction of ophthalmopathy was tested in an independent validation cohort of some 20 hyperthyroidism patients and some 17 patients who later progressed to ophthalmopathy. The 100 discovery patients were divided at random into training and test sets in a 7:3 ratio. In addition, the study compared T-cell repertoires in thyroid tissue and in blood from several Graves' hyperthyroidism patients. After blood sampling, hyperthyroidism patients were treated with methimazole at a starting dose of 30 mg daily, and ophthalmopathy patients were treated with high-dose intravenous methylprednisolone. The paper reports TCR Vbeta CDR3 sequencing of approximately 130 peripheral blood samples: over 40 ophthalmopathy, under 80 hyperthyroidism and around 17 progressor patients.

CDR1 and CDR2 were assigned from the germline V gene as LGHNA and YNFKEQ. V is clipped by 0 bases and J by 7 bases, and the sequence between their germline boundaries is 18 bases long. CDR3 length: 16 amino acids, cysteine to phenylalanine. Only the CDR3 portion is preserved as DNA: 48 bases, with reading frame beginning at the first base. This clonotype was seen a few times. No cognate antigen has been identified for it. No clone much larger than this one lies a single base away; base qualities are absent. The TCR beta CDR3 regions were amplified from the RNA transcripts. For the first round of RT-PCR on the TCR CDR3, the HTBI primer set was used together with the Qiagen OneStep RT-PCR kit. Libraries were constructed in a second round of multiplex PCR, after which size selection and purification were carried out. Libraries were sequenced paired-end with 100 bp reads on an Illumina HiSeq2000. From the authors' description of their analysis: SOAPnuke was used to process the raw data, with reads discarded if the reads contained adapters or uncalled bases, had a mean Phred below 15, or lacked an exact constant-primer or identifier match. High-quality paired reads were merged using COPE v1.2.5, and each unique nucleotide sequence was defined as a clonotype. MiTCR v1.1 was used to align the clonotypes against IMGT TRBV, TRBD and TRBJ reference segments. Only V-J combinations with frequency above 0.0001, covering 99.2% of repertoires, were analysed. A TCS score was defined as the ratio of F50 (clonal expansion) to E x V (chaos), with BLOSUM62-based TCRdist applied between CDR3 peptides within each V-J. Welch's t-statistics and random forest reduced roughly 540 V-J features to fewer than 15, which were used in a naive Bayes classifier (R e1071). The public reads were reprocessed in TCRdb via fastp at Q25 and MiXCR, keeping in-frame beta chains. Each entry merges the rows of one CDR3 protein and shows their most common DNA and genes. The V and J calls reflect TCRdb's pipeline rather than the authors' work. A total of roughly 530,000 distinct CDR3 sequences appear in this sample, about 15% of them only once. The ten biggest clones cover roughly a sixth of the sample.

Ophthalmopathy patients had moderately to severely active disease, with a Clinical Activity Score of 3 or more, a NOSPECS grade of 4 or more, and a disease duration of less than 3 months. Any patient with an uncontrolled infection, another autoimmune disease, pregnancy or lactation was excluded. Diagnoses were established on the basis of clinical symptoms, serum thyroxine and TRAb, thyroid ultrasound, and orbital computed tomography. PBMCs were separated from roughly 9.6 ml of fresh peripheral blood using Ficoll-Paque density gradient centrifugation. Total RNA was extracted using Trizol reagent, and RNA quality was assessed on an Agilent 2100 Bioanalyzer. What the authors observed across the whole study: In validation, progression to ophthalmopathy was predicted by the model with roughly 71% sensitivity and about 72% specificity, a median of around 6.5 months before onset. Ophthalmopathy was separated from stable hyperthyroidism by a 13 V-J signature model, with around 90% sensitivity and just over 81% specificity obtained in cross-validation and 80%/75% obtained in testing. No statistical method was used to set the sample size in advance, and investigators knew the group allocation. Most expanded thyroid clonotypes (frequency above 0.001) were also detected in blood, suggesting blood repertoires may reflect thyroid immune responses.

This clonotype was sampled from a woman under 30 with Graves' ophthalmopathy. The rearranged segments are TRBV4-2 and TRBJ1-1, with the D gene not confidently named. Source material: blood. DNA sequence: TGTGCCAGCAGCCAAGATGTCGGCAAAGGAAAAAATGAAGCTTTCTTT. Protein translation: CASSQDVGKGKNEAFF.